The entry that follows covers one T cell receptor beta chain sequence. Its antigen remains unidentified. Assay used: immunoSEQ multiplex PCR; TCRdb lists only in-frame clones, some missing. The sample consists of about 36,000 clones, approximately 90% of them appearing once. The data are from a study of OX40 agonist ivuxolimab in advanced cancers. Study-wide background: Checkpoint inhibitors had been given previously to 35% to 50% of patients.

This CDR3 is built from 16 residues. The germline CDR1 and CDR2 sequences are SNHLY and FYNNEI. The V gene end was trimmed by 4 bases and the J gene end by 6 bases; junction bases not matched to a gene: 11. Overall study results and limits: The study did not work out the antigen specificity of the expanded peripheral T cells.

This chain links TRBV2 with TRBJ2-7; the match to TRBD1 covers 11 bases. The material sequenced was CD4+ or CD8+ T cells sorted from blood, taken in a trial of the OX40 agonist ivuxolimab. This sequence originates from an adult with an advanced solid tumor such as melanoma, head and neck, liver or kidney cancer. CDR3 residues: CASSGNRDRGSGEQYF. CDR3 coding DNA: TGTGCCAGCAGTGGTAACCGGGACAGGGGGTCCGGCGAGCAGTACTTC.